The entry below describes one T cell receptor (beta chain). This specimen belongs to a study of blood T cell repertoires in COVID-19. The CDR3 loop spans 15 amino acids. Trimming removed 1 base at V and 0 bases at J, with 10 bases between. CDR1 is LGHNA, CDR2 YNFKEQ, per germline. Source study methods: Reference gene primers were amplified, and this amplification served to estimate nucleated cell counts. The method was immunoSEQ multiplex PCR; TCRdb's version includes in-frame clones alone and lacks a portion of them. Clone size and V and J calls were adopted from that table, with D and trimming inferred from the DNA. The sample carries tens of thousands of clones, 80% to 90% recorded once.

This clonotype originated in a man in his forties or fifties with active COVID-19. The sample was peripheral blood. The chain has TRBV4-2 and TRBJ2-7; tentatively, D is TRBD1 (6 bases). The CDR3 DNA follows: TGTGCCAGCAGCCAAGTGGGACAAAGCTCCTACGAGCAGTACTTC. Translated: CASSQVGQSSYEQYF.